This TCR beta chain originates from a study of a mutant IDH1 vaccine in newly diagnosed glioma. As for the study in general: Patients were started on vaccination 4-6 weeks after radiotherapy alone, or with temozolomide cycles. Prior therapy was radiotherapy, temozolomide, or both; most received both. Study outcomes and limitations: Pseudoprogression showed no apparent link to changes in top peripheral T cell clonotypes.

On this clone: Its antigen is not known.

Measured with immunoSEQ multiplex PCR; TCRdb has only the in-frame clones, and not every one. The sample holds around 53,000 clones, roughly 84% seen once. The CDR3 sequence is 17 residues long. The germline V gene has CDR1 SEHNR and CDR2 FQNEAQ (reference sequence). Between the trimmed V and J ends, which lost 3 bases and 1 base, there was a span of 15 bases. As for time point: week 47, end of study. In the vaccine, a single dose held 300 ug of the mutant IDH1 20-mer peptide, along with topical imiquimod. Donor diagnoses consisted of new WHO grade 3 or 4 IDH1-mutant, ATRX-lost astrocytomas. The chain has TRBV7-9 and TRBJ2-2; D is perhaps TRBD2 (6 bases). This sequence originates from a woman in her thirties with glioma. Some clones in this sample may be carry-over from other donors' samples. Source: PBMCs, taken from a glioma patient whose treatment included an IDH1 peptide vaccine. CDR3 in amino acids: CASSFPEGGVNTGELFF. CDR3 bases: TGTGCCAGCAGCTTTCCTGAGGGCGGGGTGAACACCGGGGAGCTGTTTTTT.